A single sample gave rise to the 12 T cell receptor beta chains below, sequenced in a study of cytomegalovirus exposure and HLA in healthy donors. Use of 60 Vbeta and 13 Jbeta primers characterized the PCR. Profiled with immunoSEQ multiplex PCR; TCRdb holds only in-frame clones, not every one. The sample has nearly 110,000 clones; 82% are singletons. Sequenced: PBMCs. All receptors derive from a man aged 25 to 40 in good health and CMV-seropositive.

This chain joins TRBV10-3 and TRBJ2-1, with D unclear. Germline V gene lookup returns CDR1 ENHRY and CDR2 SYGVKD. This CDR3 region has 15 residues. V lost 5 bases to trimming and J lost 6 bases, with 17 bases between them. The CDR3 DNA reads TGTGCCATCAGTCCGGGTCAGTCCTCGATCAATGAGCAGTTCTTC. This gives the protein CAISPGQSSINEQFF.

This clone was counted a single time. The J gene is TRBJ1-1, the V gene TRBV6-5, with 8 bases that match TRBD1. With 0 bases clipped from V and 13 bases from J, the junction kept 7 bases outside the gene matches. The CDR3 loop spans 13 amino acids. Looked up from germline, CDR1 is MNHEY and CDR2 is SVGAGI. CDR3 nucleotides: TGTGCCAGCAGTTACTCGGCGGGACAGGTCGGTTTCTTT. Its protein is CASSYSAGQVGFF.

The chain is built from TRBV9 and TRBJ2-3, with TRBD2 matching 11 bases. The CDR3 consists of 15 residues. Germline V gene lookup returns CDR1 SGDLS and CDR2 YYNGEE. The V and J ends lost 3 bases and 6 bases, in that order; junction bases with no gene match: 6. CDR3 sequence (DNA): TGTGCCAGCAGCGGCTTAGCGGGGGGGAGGGATACGCAGTATTTT. Translating gives CASSGLAGGRDTQYF.

On this clone itself: At one end the junction does not follow the germline gene, possibly because of a read error. The chain links TRBV7-7 to TRBJ2-5, with 14 positions matching TRBD2. CDR1 and CDR2 (germline): SSHAT, FNYEAQ (reference sequence). The CDR3 spans 18 residues. The CDR3 nucleotides are TGTGCTAGCAGCTTATCCACCGGGACTAGCGGGGGACAAGAGACCCAGTACTTC. Translated: CASSLSTGTSGGQETQYF. Combining the CDR3 with reference TRBV7-7 and TRBJ2-5 gives the whole variable domain GAGVSQSPRYKVTKRGQDVTLRCDPISSHATLYWYQQALGQGPEFLTYFNYEAQPDKSGLPSDRFSAERPEGSISTLTIQRTEQRDSAMYRCASSLSTGTSGGQETQYFGPGTRLLVL.

In its sample, this clone was seen a few times. The chain couples TRBV2 to TRBJ2-5, with 11 bases that match TRBD2. Germline CDR1 SNHLY, CDR2 FYNNEI. V lost 7 bases and J lost 2; bases outside the gene matches: 9. The CDR3 has 16 residues. The CDR3 loop is CASTAFLAGGQETQYF. The DNA of the CDR3 is TGTGCCAGCACCGCATTCTTAGCGGGGGGGCAAGAGACCCAGTACTTC.

On this clone: Distinct nucleotide sequences in the sample also encode this CDR3. The chain has TRBV5-1 and TRBJ2-3; 7 bases map to TRBD2. CDR3 size: 13 residues. V lost 4 bases, J lost 4 bases, and 3 bases stayed unmatched. From germline, CDR1 is SGHRS and CDR2 YFSETQ. Here the CDR3 reads CASSPGGADTQYF. CDR3 bases: TGCGCCAGCAGCCCTGGGGGGGCAGATACGCAGTATTTT. Full variable domain (rest looked up from reference TRBV5-1 and TRBJ2-3): KAGVTQTPRYLIKTRGQQVTLSCSPISGHRSVSWYQQTPGQGLQFLFEYFSETQRNKGNFPGRFSGRQFSNSRSEMNVSTLELGDSALYLCASSPGGADTQYFGPGTRLTVL.

The chain carries TRBV5-1 and TRBJ1-2; a possible D gene is TRBD1 (5 bases). The CDR3 sequence is 13 residues long. Germline V gene data show CDR1 as SGHRS and CDR2 as YFSETQ. Deletions cut 0 bases from V and 10 bases from J, with 13 bases between. CDR3 loop: CASSLGRDRAYTF. The CDR3 nucleotides read TGCGCCAGCAGCTTGGGCAGGGATAGAGCCTACACCTTC.

The chain employs TRBV7-2 and TRBJ2-7, with D possibly being TRBD1 (7 bases). CDR3 length: 15 residues. Trimming cost V 5 bases and J 3 bases, with 17 bases left between them. The germline gives CDR1 SGHTA, CDR2 FQGNSA. CDR3: CASSPRWQGGYEQYF. CDR3 sequence (DNA): TGTGCCAGCAGCCCCAGGTGGCAGGGGGGCTACGAGCAGTACTTC.

This clone appeared a few times. The V and J genes are TRBV29-1 and TRBJ1-1; the D is unclear. Germline-derived CDR1 and CDR2 are SQVTM and ANQGSEA. V gave up 4 bases and J gave up 4 bases, with 16 bases separating them. The CDR3 runs to 14 residues. Written as DNA, the CDR3 is TGCAGCGTTGGGCAGAGCGGAACATTCACTGAAGCTTTCTTT. It yields the protein CSVGQSGTFTEAFF.

The chain couples TRBV5-1 to TRBJ2-3, with 9 bases fitting TRBD2. Germline lookup yields CDR1 SGHRS and CDR2 YFSETQ. The V gene end was trimmed by 1 base and the J gene end by 0 bases; junction bases not matched to a gene: 6. The CDR3 is 17 residues long. The CDR3 sequence is CASSLSGGPTSTDTQYF. The CDR3 DNA sequence: TGCGCCAGCAGCTTGAGCGGGGGGCCCACTAGCACAGATACGCAGTATTTT. Variable domain in full (rest from reference TRBV5-1 and TRBJ2-3): KAGVTQTPRYLIKTRGQQVTLSCSPISGHRSVSWYQQTPGQGLQFLFEYFSETQRNKGNFPGRFSGRQFSNSRSEMNVSTLELGDSALYLCASSLSGGPTSTDTQYFGPGTRLTVL.

This clone was seen only a few times. The chain recombines TRBV2 with TRBJ1-5; perhaps TRBD1 as D (5 bases). The V end lost 4 bases, the J end lost 3 bases, and 16 bases lay between the germline ends. Germline V CDR1 and CDR2: SNHLY, FYNNEI. The CDR3 length is 16 residues. The CDR3: CASSGQGSRSNQPQHF. The CDR3 nucleotides read TGTGCCAGCAGTGGGCAGGGAAGTCGGTCCAATCAGCCCCAGCATTTT.

V is TRBV10-3 and J is TRBJ2-1; maybe TRBD2 (6 bases). Germline CDR1 reads ENHRY; CDR2 reads SYGVKD. The CDR3 has 19 amino acids. Deletions cut 2 bases from V and 0 bases from J, with 20 bases between. CDR3 amino acids: CAISEPWRGVSSSYNEQFF. CDR3 DNA sequence: TGTGCCATCAGTGAGCCTTGGCGGGGAGTATCTAGCTCCTACAATGAGCAGTTCTTC.